This section outlines one TCR beta chain sequence together with its context. Antigen unknown. The junction differs from germline at one of its ends, possibly a read error. Other nucleotide sequences from this sample produce the same CDR3. The data are from a study of cytomegalovirus exposure and HLA in healthy donors. The overall study: Early released data had roughly 81 million unique TCRs, all coming from HLA-typed donors. Study conclusions and caveats: Earlier findings revealed that most TCR beta V segments proved productive either about 87% or about 30% of the time. From TCR beta sequences, most subjects' HLA-A and HLA-B alleles were reportedly predicted accurately.

Amplification used 60 Vbeta primers and 13 Jbeta primers. Assay: immunoSEQ multiplex PCR; the TCRdb copy retains only in-frame clones and omits some. The table includes tens of thousands of clones, over 70% detected once. CDR3 length equals 20 residues. The germline V gene encodes CDR1 SGHRS and CDR2 YFSETQ. These donors, healthy bone marrow donors, were studied. The V and J genes are TRBV5-1 and TRBJ2-2, with 9 bases fitting TRBD2. Specimen: PBMCs. The receptor comes from a man aged 55 to 69 in good health and CMV-seronegative. The CDR3 loop reads CASSSLFGSGRKIGTGELFF. The CDR3 region has the DNA TGCGCCAGCAGCTCGCTATTTGGTAGCGGGAGAAAAATAGGGACCGGGGAGCTCTTTTTT.